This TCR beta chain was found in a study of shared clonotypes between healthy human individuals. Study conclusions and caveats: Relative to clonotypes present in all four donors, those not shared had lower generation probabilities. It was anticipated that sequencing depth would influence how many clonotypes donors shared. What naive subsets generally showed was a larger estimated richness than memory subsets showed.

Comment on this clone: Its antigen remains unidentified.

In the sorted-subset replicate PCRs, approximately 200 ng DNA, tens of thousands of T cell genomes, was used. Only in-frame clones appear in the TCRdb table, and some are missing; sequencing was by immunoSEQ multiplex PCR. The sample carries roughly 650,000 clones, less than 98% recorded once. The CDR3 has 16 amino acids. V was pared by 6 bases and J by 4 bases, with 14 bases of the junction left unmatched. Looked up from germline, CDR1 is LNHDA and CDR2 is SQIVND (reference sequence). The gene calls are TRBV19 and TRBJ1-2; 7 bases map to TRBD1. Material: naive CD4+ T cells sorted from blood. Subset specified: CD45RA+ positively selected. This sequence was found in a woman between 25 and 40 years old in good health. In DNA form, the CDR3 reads TGTGCCAGTAGCCCCACGAGTACAGGGGCCTTCTATGGCTACACCTTC. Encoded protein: CASSPTSTGAFYGYTF.